A single sample is the source of the 2 T cell receptor beta chains below, sequenced in a study of control samples from healthy donors and cancer patients. Clones were sequenced by immunoSEQ multiplex PCR, and TCRdb holds only the in-frame ones, with some missing. Among some 150,000 clones, around 94% were seen once, and the ten largest hold around 15%. The sample was PBMCs. These receptors originate from a man between 60 and 75 years old with colorectal cancer.

The rearrangement uses TRBV7-9 and TRBJ2-5; possible D gene TRBD2, 5 bases. The CDR3 spans 16 residues. V was trimmed by 2 bases and J by 4 bases, leaving 17 bases between them. Germline CDR1 SEHNR, CDR2 FQNEAQ (reference sequence). As DNA, the CDR3 is TGTGCCAGCAGCTTAAATTTGAGGGTACGGGCAGAGACCCAGTACTTC. This encodes CASSLNLRVRAETQYF.

The V gene is TRBV7-9, the J gene TRBJ2-5, with D unresolved. In germline, CDR1 is SEHNR, CDR2 FQNEAQ (reference sequence). This CDR3 has 13 residues. Trimming took 8 bases from V and 2 from J, leaving 12 bases between them. In nucleotides, the CDR3 is TGTGCCAGCTCCGACACGCCGCAAGAGACCCAGTACTTC. It codes for CASSDTPQETQYF.